The 4 T cell receptor beta chains listed next were all sequenced from one sample in a study of immune evolution from preneoplasia to lung adenocarcinoma. Profiled with immunoSEQ multiplex PCR; TCRdb holds only in-frame clones, not every one. This sample has about 11,000 clones; around 78% occur once, and the top ten carry less than 4%. The sequenced material came from FFPE minimally invasive lung adenocarcinoma tissue. These receptors originate from a person between 60 and 80 years old with lung adenocarcinoma.

The V gene is TRBV7-3, the J gene TRBJ2-7, with TRBD1 matching 7 bases. Trimming cost V 1 base and J 2 bases; bases outside gene matches: 5. The CDR3 runs 15 residues. CDR1 SGHTA and CDR2 FQGTGA come from the germline V gene. The CDR3 region is CASSLSATGPYEQYF. CDR3 DNA: TGTGCCAGCAGCTTAAGCGCGACAGGGCCCTACGAGCAGTACTTC. Variable domain in full (rest from reference TRBV7-3 and TRBJ2-7): GAGVSQTPSNKVTEKGKYVELRCDPISGHTALYWYRQSLGQGPEFLIYFQGTGAADDSGLPNDRFFAVRPEGSVSTLKIQRTERGDSAVYLCASSLSATGPYEQYFGPGTRLTVT.

CDR3 sequence (DNA): TGTGCCAGCAGCTTCACTCTAAGGTCCTACGAGCAGTACTTC. The encoded protein is CASSFTLRSYEQYF. The chain has TRBV13 and TRBJ2-7; D gene unclear. The CDR3 length is 14 residues. Germline V gene sequence: CDR1 PRHDT, CDR2 FYEKMQ (reference sequence). The V end lost 3 bases, the J end lost 1 base, and 10 bases lay between the germline ends.

Regarding this clone: The same CDR3 can be traced to other DNA sequences in this sample. This chain uses TRBV7-9 with TRBJ1-1; D possibly corresponds to TRBD1 (6 bases). The CDR3 is made up of 14 amino acids. V lost 8 bases and J 1 base, leaving 14 bases between the germline ends. CDR1 is SEHNR, CDR2 FQNEAQ, per germline (reference sequence). CDR3 DNA sequence: TGTGCCAGCTCGGGGGGCACCGAGAACACTGAAGCTTTCTTT. Translation: CASSGGTENTEAFF.

This clone was observed once. This rearrangement joins TRBV28 to TRBJ2-7; TRBD1 matches 8 bases. Germline V gene sequence: CDR1 MDHEN, CDR2 SYDVKM. Germline trimming cut 5 bases from V and 2 bases from J; bases unmatched to any gene: 5. The CDR3 consists of 14 residues. The CDR3 loop reads CASSPSDRAYEQYF. CDR3 DNA sequence: TGTGCCAGCAGTCCGTCGGACAGGGCCTACGAGCAGTACTTC.